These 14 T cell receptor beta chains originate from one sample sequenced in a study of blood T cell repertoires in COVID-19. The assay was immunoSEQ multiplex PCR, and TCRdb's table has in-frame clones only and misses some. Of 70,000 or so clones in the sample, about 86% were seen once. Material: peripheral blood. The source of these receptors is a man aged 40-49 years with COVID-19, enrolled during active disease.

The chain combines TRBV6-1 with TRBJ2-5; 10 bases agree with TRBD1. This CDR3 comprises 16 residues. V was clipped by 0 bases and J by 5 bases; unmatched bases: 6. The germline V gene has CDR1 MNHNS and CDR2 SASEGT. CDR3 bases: TGTGCCAGCAGTGAAGCCCTGGGACAGGGGTGGGAGACCCAGTACTTC. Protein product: CASSEALGQGWETQYF.

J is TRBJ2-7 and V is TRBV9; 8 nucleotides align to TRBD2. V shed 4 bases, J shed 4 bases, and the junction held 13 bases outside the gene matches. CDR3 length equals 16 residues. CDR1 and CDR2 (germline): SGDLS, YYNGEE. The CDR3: CASSPQSPGLEYEQYF. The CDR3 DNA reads TGTGCCAGCAGCCCACAAAGTCCGGGACTAGAGTACGAGCAGTACTTC. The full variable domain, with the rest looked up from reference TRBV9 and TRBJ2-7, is DSGVTQTPKHLITATGQRVTLRCSPRSGDLSVYWYQQSLDQGLQFLIQYYNGEERAKGNILERFSAQQFPDLHSELNLSSLELGDSALYFCASSPQSPGLEYEQYFGPGTRLTVT.

The DNA for the CDR3 is TGTGCCAGCAGCTTACGGGGGGATGGCTACACCTTC. This translates into CASSLRGDGYTF. The rearrangement uses TRBV3-1 (or the pseudogene TRBV3-2) and TRBJ1-2, with a possible D match to TRBD1 (5 bases). Germline CDR1 is LGHDT and CDR2 is YNNKEL (reference sequence). CDR3 size: 12 residues. Trimming removed 5 bases from V and 6 bases from J, with 10 bases in between.

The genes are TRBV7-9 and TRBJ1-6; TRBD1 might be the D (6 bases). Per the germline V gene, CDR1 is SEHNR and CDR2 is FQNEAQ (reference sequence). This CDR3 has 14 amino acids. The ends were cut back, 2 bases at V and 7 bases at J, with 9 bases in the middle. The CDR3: CASSLITGNSPLHF. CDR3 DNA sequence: TGTGCCAGCAGCTTAATCACAGGGAATTCACCCCTCCACTTT.

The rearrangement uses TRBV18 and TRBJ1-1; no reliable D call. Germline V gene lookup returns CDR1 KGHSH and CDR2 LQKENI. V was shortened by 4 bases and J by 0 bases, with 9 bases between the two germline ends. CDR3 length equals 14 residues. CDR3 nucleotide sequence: TGTGCCAGCTCACTCGATACAGTGAACACTGAAGCTTTCTTT. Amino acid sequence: CASSLDTVNTEAFF.

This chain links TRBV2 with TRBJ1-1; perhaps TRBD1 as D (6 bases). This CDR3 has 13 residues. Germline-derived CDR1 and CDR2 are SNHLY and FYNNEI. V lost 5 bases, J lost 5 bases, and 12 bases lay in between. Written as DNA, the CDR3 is TGTGCCAGCAGTACAGGGAAGGGGACTGAAGCTTTCTTT. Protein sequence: CASSTGKGTEAFF.

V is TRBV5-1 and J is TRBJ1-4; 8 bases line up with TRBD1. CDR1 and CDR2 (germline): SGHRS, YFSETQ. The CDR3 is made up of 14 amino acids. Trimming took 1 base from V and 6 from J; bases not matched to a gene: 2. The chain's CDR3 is CASSLQGADEKLFF. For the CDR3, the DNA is TGCGCCAGCAGCTTGCAGGGGGCGGATGAAAAACTGTTTTTT.

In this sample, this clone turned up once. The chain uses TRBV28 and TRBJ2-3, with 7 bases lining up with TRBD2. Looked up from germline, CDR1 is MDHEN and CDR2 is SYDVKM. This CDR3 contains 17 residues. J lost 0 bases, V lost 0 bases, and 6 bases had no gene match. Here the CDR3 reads CASSLWGGRLSTDTQYF. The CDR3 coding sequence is TGTGCCAGCAGTTTATGGGGGGGGAGACTGAGCACAGATACGCAGTATTTT.

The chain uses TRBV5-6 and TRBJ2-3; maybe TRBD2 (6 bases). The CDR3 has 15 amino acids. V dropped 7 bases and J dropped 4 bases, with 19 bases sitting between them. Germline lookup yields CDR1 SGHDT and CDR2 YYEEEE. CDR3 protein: CASRLSGVSADTQYF. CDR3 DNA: TGTGCCAGCCGCCTATCGGGGGTAAGCGCAGATACGCAGTATTTT.

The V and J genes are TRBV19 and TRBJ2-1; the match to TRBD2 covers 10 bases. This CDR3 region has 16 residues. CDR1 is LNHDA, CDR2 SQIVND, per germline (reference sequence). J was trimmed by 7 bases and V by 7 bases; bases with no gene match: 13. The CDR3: CASIRWSSGGANEQFF. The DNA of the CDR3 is TGTGCCAGTATCAGGTGGTCCAGCGGGGGGGCAAATGAGCAGTTCTTC.

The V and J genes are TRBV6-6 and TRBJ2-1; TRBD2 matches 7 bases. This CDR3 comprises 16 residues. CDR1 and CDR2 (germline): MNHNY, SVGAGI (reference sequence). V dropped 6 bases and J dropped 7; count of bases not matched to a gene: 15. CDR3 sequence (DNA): TGTGCCAGCAGAAACGCTCAAGCGGGGTCGTGGAATGAGCAGTTCTTC. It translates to CASRNAQAGSWNEQFF.

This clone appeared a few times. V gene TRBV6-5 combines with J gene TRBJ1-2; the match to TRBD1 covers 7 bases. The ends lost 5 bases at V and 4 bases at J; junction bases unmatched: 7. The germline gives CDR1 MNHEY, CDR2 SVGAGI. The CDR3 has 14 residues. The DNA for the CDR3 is TGTGCCAGCAGTCGGACAGGCGGTATCTATGGCTACACCTTC. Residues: CASSRTGGIYGYTF.

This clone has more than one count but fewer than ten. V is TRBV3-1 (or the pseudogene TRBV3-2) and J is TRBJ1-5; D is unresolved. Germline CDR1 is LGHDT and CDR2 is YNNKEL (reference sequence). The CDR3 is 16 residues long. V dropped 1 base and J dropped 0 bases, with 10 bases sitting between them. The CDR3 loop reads CASSQGLHYSNQPQHF. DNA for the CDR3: TGTGCCAGCAGCCAAGGGCTCCATTATAGCAATCAGCCCCAGCATTTT.

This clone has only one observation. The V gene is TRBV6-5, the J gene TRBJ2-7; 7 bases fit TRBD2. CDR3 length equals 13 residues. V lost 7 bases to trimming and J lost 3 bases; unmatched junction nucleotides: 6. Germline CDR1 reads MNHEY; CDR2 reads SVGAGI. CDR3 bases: TGTGCCAGCACTCTAGCGGCCCTCTACGAGCAGTACTTC. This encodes CASTLAALYEQYF.